The sequence of this T cell receptor beta chain was determined in a study of cytomegalovirus exposure and HLA in healthy donors. At the level of the study: Among the 400 or so donors who were genotyped, 70% to 90% fell in the genetic ancestry cluster that is associated with self-reported Caucasian donors. Whole-study results and caveats: Later analysis suggested most CMV-associated TCR beta chains were HLA-restricted.

A multiplex PCR was run with 60 Vbeta primers and 13 Jbeta primers. Assay: immunoSEQ multiplex PCR; the TCRdb copy retains only in-frame clones and omits some. The sample yields around 160,000 clones, about 80% seen once. A word on this clone: Its antigen is not identified.

Sequencing was performed on PBMCs. This TCR derives from a man aged 45-65 years in good health and CMV-seropositive.

As DNA, the CDR3 is TGTGCCAGCAGTTCAACCGGGGGTAGGCAAGAGACCCAGTACTTC. Its protein product is CASSSTGGRQETQYF. This chain joins TRBV11-1 and TRBJ2-5, with a possible D match to TRBD2 (6 bases). The CDR3 loop spans 15 amino acids. Trimming cost V 6 bases and J 2 bases, with 16 bases left between them. Germline lookup yields CDR1 SGHAT and CDR2 FQDESV (reference sequence). Together with reference TRBV11-1 and TRBJ2-5, the CDR3 gives the full variable domain: EAEVAQSPRYKITEKSQAVAFWCDPISGHATLYWYRQILGQGPELLVQFQDESVVDDSQLPKDRFSAERLKGVDSTLKIQPAELGDSAMYLCASSSTGGRQETQYFGPGTRLLVL.